What follows describes a single TCR beta chain. This sample was taken from a study of blood T cell repertoires in COVID-19. Across the whole study: Acute and convalescent COVID-19 samples came from the United States, Italy and Spain.

Authors' data handling: Cell counts per sample came from amplifying reference gene primers. Some clones are missing from TCRdb's copy, which holds only in-frame ones; the method was immunoSEQ multiplex PCR. V, J and clone size reflect that table, while D and trimming were determined from the DNA. The table records around 200,000 clones, 88% of them present only once. The CDR3 extends over 13 amino acids. V was cut by 8 bases and J by 7 bases, with 14 bases left in between. The germline gives CDR1 MRHNA, CDR2 SNTAGT. Living in 20 to 30 US areas, the participants were between about 18 and 100 years of age. Participants had their cohort set by participant-reported clinical history.

This clonotype originated in a young woman who had recovered from COVID-19. Material for sequencing was PBMCs or T cells enriched from blood (not recorded which). The chain joins TRBV6-4 to TRBJ1-4; D call uncertain. As DNA, the CDR3 is TGTGCCAGCTCGGGGAGGGTTGGTGAAAAACTGTTTTTT. This encodes CASSGRVGEKLFF.